This T cell receptor beta chain was documented in a study of CD8 T cells in Susac syndrome (dated by TCRdb to about 2019). Study-wide context: Whether CD8+ T cell activation and differentiation in Susac syndrome was antigen driven was tested using repertoire sequencing. Clonality of the CD8+ T cell repertoire was compared between eleven to twelve healthy donors, approximately 14 Susac syndrome patients and about 15 multiple sclerosis patients.

The V end gives up 4 bases and the J end 3 bases, leaving 10 bases in the junction not matched to a gene. The CDR3, cysteine through phenylalanine, is 16 amino acids long. Only the CDR3 region is kept as DNA, spanning 48 bases read in frame from base 1. Based on the germline V gene, the CDR1 and CDR2 sequences are MGHRA and YSYEKL. High-throughput TCR beta sequencing profiled peripheral blood CD8+ and CD4+ T cells from healthy donors, Susac syndrome patients and multiple sclerosis patients. Multiple sclerosis controls were treatment-naive patients with stable or active relapsing-remitting disease fulfilling revised McDonald criteria. Bulk CD8+ and CD4+ T cells were purified magnetically by negative isolation, whereas CD8+ TEMRA cells were enriched by FACS. Blood was drawn into EDTA tubes, processed within 24 hours, and PBMCs were isolated by density gradient centrifugation. PBMCs intended for TCR sequencing were frozen in liquid nitrogen and were later thawed in a 37 degrees C water bath. A purity of at least 90% was achieved for sorted or isolated CD4+, CD8+ and CD8+ TEMRA cells.

Comment on this clonotype: No antigen is known for it. No base-level quality is on record; no much larger clone is a single base apart.

RNA was extracted using the RNeasy kit, and roughly 0.45 to 1 microgram was reverse transcribed with random hexamers. The immunoSEQ multiplex PCR assay, covering 54 Vbeta and 13 Jbeta segments, was used to amplify TCR beta CDR3 regions. PCR amplification bias was corrected using a synthetic template baseline for primer optimization and computational correction. Processing in the source paper ran as follows. Only productive sequences were kept, with reads annotated to V, D and J genes according to IMGT and analyzed in immunoSEQ Analyzer. Clonality was computed as one minus Shannon entropy normalized by log2 of the number of productive unique sequences. For each patient and control, public and private clones were evaluated within the 100 most prevalent clones. A clone was defined as Susac-specific if it was absent from the healthy and MS cohorts, from roughly 980 published viral clones and from other ImmuneACCESS disease sequences. TCRdb reanalyzed the raw reads on its own, using fastp at Q25 for trimming and MiXCR for clone calling, and kept in-frame beta chains. Records with the same CDR3 protein are collapsed into one entry carrying the most frequent genes and DNA. These V and J calls rely on TCRdb rather than the paper's analysis. Across this sample there are fewer than 150,000 distinct CDR3 sequences, with roughly 89% seen only once. The top ten clones comprise approximately 0.24% of the sample.

Points the paper makes about the study in general: The number of individuals in the TCR sequencing and HLA analysis was recognized as being relatively small.

Material for sequencing was CD8+ T cells from PBMCs. The receptor was derived from a human donor with multiple sclerosis. Recombination connected TRBV4-1 to TRBJ1-2; TRBD1 agrees with 8 junctional bases. The sequenced DNA is TGCGCCAGCAGCCGACCTCTGGACAGGGTGGACTATGGCTACACCTTC. This is translated as CASSRPLDRVDYGYTF.